This TCR beta chain was sequenced for a study of blood T cells in healthy people across ages. A J-beta primer mix and a sample-barcoded 5' primer were used in a second PCR of about 7 to 12 cycles. Unique molecular identifiers of 12 random nucleotides labeled each cDNA. CDR3-containing paired-end reads numbering at least 2.5 million came from each sample. TCRdb reprocessed the 5' RACE reads via MiXCR and lists one record per CDR3 protein. The table records 1.5 million to 2 million distinct CDR3 sequences, about two fifths of them present only once. V was shortened by 0 bases and J by 2 bases, with 10 bases between the two germline ends. The germline CDR1 and CDR2 sequences are SGDLS and YYNGEE. The CDR3 extends over 15 amino acids. Overall study findings and caveats: Getting older went along with TCR beta diversity per million T cells dropping roughly linearly. Bulk PBMC profiling left naive and antigen-experienced comparisons inconclusive.

This clonotype has more than one count but fewer than ten. Its specificity is unknown. The receptor's source is a human donor in good health. The chain is built from TRBV9 and TRBJ2-3; tentatively, D is TRBD2 (5 bases). The sample taken for sequencing was blood. CDR3 region: CASSVGRGVTDTQYF. Here the CDR3 DNA reads TGTGCCAGCAGCGTAGGTCGGGGAGTCACAGATACGCAGTATTTT.